Below are 9 T cell receptor beta chains sequenced from a single sample in a study of T cell responses to AZD1222 COVID-19 vaccine. Data came from immunoSEQ multiplex PCR; TCRdb stores just in-frame clones and leaves some out. The sample has about 92,000 clones; roughly 90% are singletons. This specimen was peripheral blood, taken on day 0 of AZD1222 vaccination. The receptors were gathered from an adult in good health.

This sequence joins TRBV9 and TRBJ2-5; no clear D. Trimming took off 2 bases at V and 5 bases at J, with 13 bases between the two ends. The CDR3 is made up of 14 amino acids. Germline values: CDR1 SGDLS, CDR2 YYNGEE. The chain's CDR3 is CASSVTENWETQYF. DNA of the CDR3: TGTGCCAGCAGCGTTACCGAAAACTGGGAGACCCAGTACTTC.

This clone rates as medium-sized. CDR3: CASSLEARGRGGEQYF. CDR3 in DNA: TGTGCCAGCAGCTTAGAGGCAAGGGGCAGGGGCGGAGAGCAGTACTTC. J is TRBJ2-7 and V is TRBV11-2, with D maybe TRBD1 (6 bases). The CDR3 has 16 residues. V was clipped by 0 bases and J by 7 bases, with 19 bases between them. Germline V CDR1 and CDR2: SGHAT, FQNNGV.

This clone was seen only once. The chain couples TRBV6-5 to TRBJ1-2; possibly TRBD1 for D (6 bases). V lost 6 bases and J lost 2, with 16 bases in between. The CDR3 has 15 residues. CDR1 and CDR2 from the germline V gene are MNHEY and SVGAGI. Written as DNA, the CDR3 is TGTGCCAGCAGATACAGGGTAGGAGTAAACTATGGCTACACCTTC. The encoded protein is CASRYRVGVNYGYTF.

The rearrangement joins TRBV5-1 to TRBJ1-2; 9 positions match TRBD1. CDR1 is SGHRS, CDR2 YFSETQ, per germline. The CDR3 loop spans 16 amino acids. J lost 8 bases, V lost 4 bases, and 15 bases had no gene match. The CDR3 DNA is TGCGCCAGCAGCCCGAGCGGTAGGGACAGGGATTACGGCTACACCTTC. It translates to CASSPSGRDRDYGYTF.

The rearrangement links TRBV2 to TRBJ2-7; 9 bases agree with TRBD1. Germline trimming cut 7 bases from V and 0 bases from J; bases unmatched to any gene: 7. Germline loops: CDR1 SNHLY, CDR2 FYNNEI. CDR3 length: 15 amino acids. Written as DNA, the CDR3 is TGTGCCAGCAAAGGCCGGGACAGGGTCTCCTACGAGCAGTACTTC. Protein sequence: CASKGRDRVSYEQYF. The complete variable domain, with remaining parts taken from reference TRBV2 and TRBJ2-7, reads EPEVTQTPSHQVTQMGQEVILRCVPISNHLYFYWYRQILGQKVEFLVSFYNNEISEKSEIFDDQFSVERPDGSNFTLKIRSTKLEDSAMYFCASKGRDRVSYEQYFGPGTRLTVT.

The J gene is TRBJ2-7, the V gene TRBV7-9; possibly TRBD1 for D (5 bases). Between the trimmed V and J ends, which lost 3 bases and 5 bases, there was a span of 11 bases. The CDR3 covers 13 residues. In germline, CDR1 is SEHNR, CDR2 FQNEAQ (reference sequence). This CDR3 is CASSLETAHEQYF. CDR3 coding DNA: TGTGCCAGCAGCTTGGAGACAGCCCACGAGCAGTACTTC. The whole variable domain, remainder taken from reference TRBV7-9 and TRBJ2-7, is DTGVSQNPRHKITKRGQNVTFRCDPISEHNRLYWYRQTLGQGPEFLTYFQNEAQLEKSRLLSDRFSAERPKGSFSTLEIQRTEQGDSAMYLCASSLETAHEQYFGPGTRLTVT.

The chain has TRBV10-3 and TRBJ1-1; 8 bases fit TRBD1. This CDR3 region has 14 residues. Germline CDR1 and CDR2: ENHRY and SYGVKD. J gave up 2 bases and V 3 bases, and 2 bases lay outside the gene matches. The CDR3 loop reads CAISESGGNTEAFF. In nucleotides, the CDR3 is TGTGCCATCAGTGAATCAGGGGGCAACACTGAAGCTTTCTTT.

This clone is categorized as medium-sized (0.01 to 0.1%). The V call is TRBV7-9, the J call TRBJ1-2, with a weak D call TRBD1 (5 bases). CDR1 is SEHNR, CDR2 FQNEAQ, per germline (reference sequence). This CDR3 has 13 residues. V lost 1 base and J 12 bases, leaving 15 bases between the germline ends. The CDR3 nucleotides read TGTGCCAGCAGCTTAGATCGGGGGTCCTTGGACACCTTC. Its translation: CASSLDRGSLDTF.

The chain uses TRBV6-2 or TRBV6-3 and TRBJ1-1; 7 bases fit TRBD1. CDR1 is MNHEY, CDR2 SVGEGT, per germline. This CDR3 has 15 residues. V lost 4 bases and J lost 5; bases outside the gene matches: 10. The CDR3 region has the DNA TGTGCCAGCAGTTGGGAAAAGGGGGCGCGGACTGAAGCTTTCTTT. It is translated as CASSWEKGARTEAFF.